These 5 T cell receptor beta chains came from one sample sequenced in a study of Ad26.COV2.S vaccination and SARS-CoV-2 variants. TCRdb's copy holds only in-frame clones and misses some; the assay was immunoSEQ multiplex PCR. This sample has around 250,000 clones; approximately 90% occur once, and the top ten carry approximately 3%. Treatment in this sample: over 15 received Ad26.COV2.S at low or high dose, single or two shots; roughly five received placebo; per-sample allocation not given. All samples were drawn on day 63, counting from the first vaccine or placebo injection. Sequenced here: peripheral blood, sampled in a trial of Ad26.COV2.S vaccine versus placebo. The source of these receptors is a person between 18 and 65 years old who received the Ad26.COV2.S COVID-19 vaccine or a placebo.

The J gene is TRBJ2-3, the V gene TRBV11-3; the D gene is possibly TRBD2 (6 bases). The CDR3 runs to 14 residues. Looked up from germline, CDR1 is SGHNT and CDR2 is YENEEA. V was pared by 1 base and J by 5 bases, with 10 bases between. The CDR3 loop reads CASSLAGVGDTQYF. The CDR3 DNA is TGTGCCAGCAGCTTAGCGGGAGTAGGAGATACGCAGTATTTT.

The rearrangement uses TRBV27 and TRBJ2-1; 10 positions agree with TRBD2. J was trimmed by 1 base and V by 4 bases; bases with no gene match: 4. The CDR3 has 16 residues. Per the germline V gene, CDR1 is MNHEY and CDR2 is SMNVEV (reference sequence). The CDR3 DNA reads TGTGCCAGCAGTTCTCTAGCGGGAGTTTCCTACAATGAGCAGTTCTTC. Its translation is CASSSLAGVSYNEQFF.

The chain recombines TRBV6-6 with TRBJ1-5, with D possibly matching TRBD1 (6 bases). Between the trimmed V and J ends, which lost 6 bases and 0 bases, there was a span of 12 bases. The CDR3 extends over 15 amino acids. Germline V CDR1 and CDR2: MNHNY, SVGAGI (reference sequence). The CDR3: CASRKTGYSNQPQHF. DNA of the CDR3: TGTGCCAGCAGAAAAACAGGGTATAGCAATCAGCCCCAGCATTTT.

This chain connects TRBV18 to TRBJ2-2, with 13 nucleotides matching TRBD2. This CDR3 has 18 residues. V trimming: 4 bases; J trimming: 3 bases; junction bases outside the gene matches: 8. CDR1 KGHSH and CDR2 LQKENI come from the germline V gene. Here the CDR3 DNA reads TGTGCCAGCTCACGTTCGACTAGCGGGGGGACCTACACCGGGGAGCTGTTTTTT. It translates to CASSRSTSGGTYTGELFF.

CDR3 DNA: TGTGCCAGCCTAGCGGGGCTGAACACCGGGGAGCTGTTTTTT. Translating it yields CASLAGLNTGELFF. This sequence joins TRBV6-1 and TRBJ2-2, with 9 bases that match TRBD2. Germline V CDR1 and CDR2: MNHNS, SASEGT. J lost 1 base, V lost 8 bases, and 2 bases had no gene match. The CDR3 runs 14 residues.